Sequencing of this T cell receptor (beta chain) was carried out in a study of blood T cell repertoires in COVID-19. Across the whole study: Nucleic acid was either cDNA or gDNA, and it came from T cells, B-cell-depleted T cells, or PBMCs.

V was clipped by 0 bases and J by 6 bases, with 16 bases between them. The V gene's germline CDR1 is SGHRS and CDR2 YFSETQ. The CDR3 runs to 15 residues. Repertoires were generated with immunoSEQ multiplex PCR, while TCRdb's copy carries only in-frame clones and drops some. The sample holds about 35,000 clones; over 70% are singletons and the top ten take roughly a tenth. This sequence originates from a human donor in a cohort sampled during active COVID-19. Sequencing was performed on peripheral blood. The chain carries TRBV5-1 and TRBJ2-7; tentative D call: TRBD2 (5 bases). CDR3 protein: CASSLDSGVEREQYF. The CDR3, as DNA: TGCGCCAGCAGCTTGGATTCCGGGGTAGAACGCGAGCAGTACTTC.